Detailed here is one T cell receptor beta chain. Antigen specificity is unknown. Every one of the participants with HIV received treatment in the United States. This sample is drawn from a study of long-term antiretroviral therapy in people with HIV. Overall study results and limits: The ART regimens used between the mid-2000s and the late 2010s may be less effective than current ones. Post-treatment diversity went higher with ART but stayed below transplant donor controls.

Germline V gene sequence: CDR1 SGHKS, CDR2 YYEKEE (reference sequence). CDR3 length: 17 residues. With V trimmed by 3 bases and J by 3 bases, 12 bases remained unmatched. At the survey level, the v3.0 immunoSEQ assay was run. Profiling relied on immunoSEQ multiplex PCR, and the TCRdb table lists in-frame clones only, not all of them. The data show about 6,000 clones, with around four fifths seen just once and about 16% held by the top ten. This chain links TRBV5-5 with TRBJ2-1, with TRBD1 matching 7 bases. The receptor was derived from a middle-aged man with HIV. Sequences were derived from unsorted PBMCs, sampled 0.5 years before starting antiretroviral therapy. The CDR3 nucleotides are TGTGCCAGCAGCTCCCGTTCTGGACAGGCCGACTACAATGAGCAGTTCTTC. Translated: CASSSRSGQADYNEQFF.